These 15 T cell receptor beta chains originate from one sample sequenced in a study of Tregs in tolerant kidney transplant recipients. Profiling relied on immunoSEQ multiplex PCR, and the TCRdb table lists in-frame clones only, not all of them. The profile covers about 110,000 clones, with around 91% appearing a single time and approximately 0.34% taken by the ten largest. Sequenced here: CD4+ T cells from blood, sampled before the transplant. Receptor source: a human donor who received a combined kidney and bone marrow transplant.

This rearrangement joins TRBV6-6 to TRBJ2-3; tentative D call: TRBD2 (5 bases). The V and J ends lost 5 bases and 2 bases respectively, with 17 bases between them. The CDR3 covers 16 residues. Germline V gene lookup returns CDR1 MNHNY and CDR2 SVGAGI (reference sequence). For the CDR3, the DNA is TGTGCCAGCAGTCCCGCGGGTCCCATATCCACAGATACGCAGTATTTT. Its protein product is CASSPAGPISTDTQYF.

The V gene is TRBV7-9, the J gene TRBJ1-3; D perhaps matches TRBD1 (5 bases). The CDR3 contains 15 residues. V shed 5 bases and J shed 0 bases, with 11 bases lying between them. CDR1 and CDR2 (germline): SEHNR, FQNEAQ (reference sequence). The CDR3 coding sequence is TGTGCCAGCAGCCCCCGACAGAGCTCTGGAAACACCATATATTTT. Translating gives CASSPRQSSGNTIYF.

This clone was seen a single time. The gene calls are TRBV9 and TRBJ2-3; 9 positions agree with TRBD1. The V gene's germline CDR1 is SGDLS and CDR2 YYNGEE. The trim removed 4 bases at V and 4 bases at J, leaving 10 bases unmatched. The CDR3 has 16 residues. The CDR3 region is CASSPRDRAVSDTQYF. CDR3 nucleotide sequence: TGTGCCAGCAGCCCCCGGGACAGGGCTGTTTCAGATACGCAGTATTTT.

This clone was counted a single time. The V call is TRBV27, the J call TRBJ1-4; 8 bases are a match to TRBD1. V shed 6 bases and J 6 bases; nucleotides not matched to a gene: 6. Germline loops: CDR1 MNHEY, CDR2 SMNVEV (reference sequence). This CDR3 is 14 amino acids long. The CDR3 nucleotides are TGTGCCAGCAGAAGGCAGACAGGGGATGAAAAACTGTTTTTT. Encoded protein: CASRRQTGDEKLFF.

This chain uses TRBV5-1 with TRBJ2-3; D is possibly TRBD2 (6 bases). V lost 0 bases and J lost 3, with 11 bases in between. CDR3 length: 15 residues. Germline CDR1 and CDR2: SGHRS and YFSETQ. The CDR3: CASSLGLVGTDTQYF. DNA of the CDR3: TGCGCCAGCAGCTTGGGACTAGTAGGGACAGATACGCAGTATTTT.

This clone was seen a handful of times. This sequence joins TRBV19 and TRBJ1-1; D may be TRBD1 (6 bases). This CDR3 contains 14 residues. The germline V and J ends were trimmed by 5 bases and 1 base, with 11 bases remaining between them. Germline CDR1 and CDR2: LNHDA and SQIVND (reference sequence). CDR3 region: CASSLDSPNTEAFF. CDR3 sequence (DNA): TGTGCCAGTAGTCTGGACAGCCCGAACACTGAAGCTTTCTTT.

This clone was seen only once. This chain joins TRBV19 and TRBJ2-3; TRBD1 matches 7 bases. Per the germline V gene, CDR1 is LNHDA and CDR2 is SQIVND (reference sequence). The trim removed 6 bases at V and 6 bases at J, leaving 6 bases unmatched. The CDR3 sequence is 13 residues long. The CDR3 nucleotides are TGTGCCAGTAGCGGCAGGGGGTACGATACGCAGTATTTT. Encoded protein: CASSGRGYDTQYF.

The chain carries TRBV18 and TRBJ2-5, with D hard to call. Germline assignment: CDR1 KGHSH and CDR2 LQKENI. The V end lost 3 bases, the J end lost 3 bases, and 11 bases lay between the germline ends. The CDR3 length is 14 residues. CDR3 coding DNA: TGTGCCAGCTCACCCGGAGTAAGCAAAGAGACCCAGTACTTC. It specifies CASSPGVSKETQYF.

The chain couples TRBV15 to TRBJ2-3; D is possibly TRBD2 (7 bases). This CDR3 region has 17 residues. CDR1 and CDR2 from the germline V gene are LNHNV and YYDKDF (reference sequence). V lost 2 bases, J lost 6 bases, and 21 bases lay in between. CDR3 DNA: TGTGCCACCAGCAGATTCTCAGGAGGGGAGGGGGATGATACGCAGTATTTT. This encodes CATSRFSGGEGDDTQYF.

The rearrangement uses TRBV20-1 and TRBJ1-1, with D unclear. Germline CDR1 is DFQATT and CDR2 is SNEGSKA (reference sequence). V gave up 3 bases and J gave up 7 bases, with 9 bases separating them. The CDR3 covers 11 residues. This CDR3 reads CSARGHLEAFF. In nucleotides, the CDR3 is TGCAGTGCTAGGGGCCACCTTGAAGCTTTCTTT.

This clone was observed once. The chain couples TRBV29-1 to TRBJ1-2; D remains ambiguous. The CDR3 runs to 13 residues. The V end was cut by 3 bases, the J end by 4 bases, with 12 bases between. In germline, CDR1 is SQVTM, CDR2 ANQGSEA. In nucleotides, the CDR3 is TGCAGCGTTGATTTGGACTCCAGCTATGGCTACACCTTC. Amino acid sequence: CSVDLDSSYGYTF.

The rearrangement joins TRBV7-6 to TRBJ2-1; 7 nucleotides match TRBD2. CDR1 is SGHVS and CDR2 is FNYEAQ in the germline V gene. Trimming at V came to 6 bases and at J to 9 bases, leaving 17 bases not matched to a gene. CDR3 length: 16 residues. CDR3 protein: CASRPVRREGLGEQFF. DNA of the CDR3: TGTGCCAGCAGACCCGTTCGGAGGGAGGGTCTCGGTGAGCAGTTCTTC.

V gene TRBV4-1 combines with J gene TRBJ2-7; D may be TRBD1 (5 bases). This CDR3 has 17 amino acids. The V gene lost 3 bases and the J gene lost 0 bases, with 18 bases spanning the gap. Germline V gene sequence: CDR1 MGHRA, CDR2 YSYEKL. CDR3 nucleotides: TGCGCCAGCAGCCAGACCGACATGGGGCTGAGCTCCTACGAGCAGTACTTC. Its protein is CASSQTDMGLSSYEQYF.

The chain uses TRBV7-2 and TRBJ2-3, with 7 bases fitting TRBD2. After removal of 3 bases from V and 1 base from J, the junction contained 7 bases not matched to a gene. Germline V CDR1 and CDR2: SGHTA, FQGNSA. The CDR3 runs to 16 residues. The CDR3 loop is CASSLTEAGGTDTQYF. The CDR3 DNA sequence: TGTGCCAGCAGCTTGACCGAGGCGGGGGGCACAGATACGCAGTATTTT.

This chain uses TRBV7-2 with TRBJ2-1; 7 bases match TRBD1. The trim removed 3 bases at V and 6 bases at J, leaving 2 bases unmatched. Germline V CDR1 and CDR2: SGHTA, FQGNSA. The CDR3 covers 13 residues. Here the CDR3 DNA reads TGTGCCAGCAGCTTGGGACAGCTCAATGAGCAGTTCTTC. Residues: CASSLGQLNEQFF.